The TCR beta chain described here comes from a study of blood T cell repertoires in COVID-19. In the study overall: Italy, Spain and the United States were the sources of the convalescent and acute COVID-19 samples. PBMCs, B-cell-depleted T cells, or T cells were the source of the cDNA or gDNA that made up the material.

Per the original data handling: Reference gene primer amplification gave estimated nucleated cell counts. Only in-frame clones appear in the TCRdb table, and some are missing; sequencing was by immunoSEQ multiplex PCR. V, J and clone size are those of that table, while D and trimming were read from the DNA. Of about 68,000 clones in the sample, roughly nine tenths were seen once. V was clipped by 1 base and J by 0 bases, with 3 bases between them. This CDR3 spans 13 amino acids. This TCR came from a woman aged 45 to 65 with COVID-19, enrolled during active disease. The V and J genes are TRBV12-3 or TRBV12-4 and TRBJ1-1; D remains ambiguous. Sequencing was carried out using peripheral blood. The CDR3 region has the DNA TGTGCCAGCAGTTTAGTAGTGAACACTGAAGCTTTCTTT. Its translation: CASSLVVNTEAFF.